This T cell receptor beta chain is drawn from a study of CD8 T cells in Susac syndrome. RNA was extracted with the RNeasy kit, and a quantity of about 0.45 to 1 ug was reverse transcribed using random hexamers. TCRdb called the immunoSEQ multiplex PCR reads again in MiXCR, with one record for every CDR3 protein. The sample has roughly 80,000 distinct CDR3 sequences; 94% are singletons. Germline CDR1 is DFQATT and CDR2 is SNEGSKA (reference sequence). There are 14 residues in the CDR3. V lost 5 bases to trimming and J lost 8 bases, with 19 bases between them. The rearrangement joins TRBV20-1 to TRBJ2-1; possible D gene TRBD2, 6 bases. The specimen sequenced was CD8+ T cells from PBMCs. This TCR derives from a human donor in good health. The CDR3 is CSAARDWGGYEQFF. The CDR3 DNA reads as TGCAGTGCTGCCCGGGACTGGGGCGGCTATGAGCAGTTCTTC.